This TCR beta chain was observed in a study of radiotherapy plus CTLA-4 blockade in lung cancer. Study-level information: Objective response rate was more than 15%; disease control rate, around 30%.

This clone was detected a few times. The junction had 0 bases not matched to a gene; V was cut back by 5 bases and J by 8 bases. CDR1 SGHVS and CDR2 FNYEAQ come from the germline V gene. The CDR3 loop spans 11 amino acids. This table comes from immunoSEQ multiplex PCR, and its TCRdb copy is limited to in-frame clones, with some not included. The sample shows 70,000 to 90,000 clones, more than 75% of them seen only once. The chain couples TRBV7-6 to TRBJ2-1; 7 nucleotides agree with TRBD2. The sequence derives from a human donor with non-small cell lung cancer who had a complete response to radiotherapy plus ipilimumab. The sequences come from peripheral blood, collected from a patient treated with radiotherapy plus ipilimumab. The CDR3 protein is CASSREDEQFF. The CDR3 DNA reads TGTGCCAGCAGCCGGGAGGATGAGCAGTTCTTC.